The 18 T cell receptor gamma chains listed next were all sequenced from one sample in a study of intestinal T cells in coeliac disease. LymphoTrack primers amplified TRG sequences from roughly 0.2 ug of biopsy DNA. With CATT, TCRdb re-called clones from the multiplex PCR reads. The top ten clones hold less than 60% of a sample with about 500 gamma-chain clones, 51% of them seen once. Genomic DNA came from ten roughly 4.9-µm formalin-fixed paraffin-embedded scrolls per case. Source material: a duodenal biopsy. The receptors were sampled from a human donor who served as a control with a normal duodenal biopsy, not a healthy volunteer.

The chain carries TRGV2 and TRGJP1. The CDR3 totals 17 residues. CDR1 and CDR2 (germline): EGSNGY, YDSYNSKV. The ends lost 0 bases at V and 2 bases at J; junction bases unmatched: 9. CDR3 amino acids: CATWDGLPMTTGWFKIF. The CDR3 region has the DNA TGTGCCACCTGGGACGGGCTCCCTATGACCACTGGTTGGTTCAAGATATTT.

V usage is TRGV2 and J usage is TRGJP1. CDR1 EGSNGY and CDR2 YDSYNSKV come from the germline V gene. V trimming: 3 bases; J trimming: 3 bases; junction bases outside the gene matches: 7. There are 15 residues in the CDR3. The CDR3 nucleotides are TGTGCCACCTGGGACAGAAATTCCACTGGTTGGTTCAAGATATTT. Its protein is CATWDRNSTGWFKIF.

A few counts support this clone. The chain links TRGV4 to TRGJ1 or TRGJ2. The CDR3 covers 13 residues. Germline CDR1 and CDR2: EGSTGY and YDSYTSSV. CDR3 amino acids: CAPGMANYYKKLF. For the CDR3, the DNA is TGTGCACCTGGGATGGCGAATTATTATAAGAAACTCTTT.

This clone was counted between two and nine times. The chain has TRGV5 and TRGJ1 or TRGJ2. Unmatched junction bases numbered 19, after V lost 12 bases and J lost 5 bases. There are 14 residues in the CDR3. CDR1 is VINAFY and CDR2 is YDVSNSKD in the germline V gene. CDR3 in DNA: TGTGCCCACCTGGGACAGGCGGCGCATTATAAGAAACTCTTT. Residues: CAHLGQAAHYKKLF.

The chain joins TRGV11 to TRGJ1 or TRGJ2. TRGV11 is an ORF, with its function uncertain. This CDR3 is built from 13 residues. The CDR3: CAAGLYPYYKKLF. In nucleotides, the CDR3 is TGTGCTGCTGGCCTATACCCTTATTATAAGAAACTCTTT.

Concerning this clone: Translating this DNA gives a protein that differs at residue 6 from the TCRdb one, which belongs to a much larger clone; a read error is likely, and the protein shown is this translation. V is TRGV10 and J is TRGJ1 or TRGJ2. TRGV10 is an open reading frame whose function is uncertain. CDR3 length: 11 amino acids. The trim removed 8 bases at V and 12 bases at J, leaving 11 bases unmatched. The CDR3 loop is CAAWKNGGKLF. CDR3 DNA sequence: TGTGCTGCGTGGAAAAACGGGGGGAAACTCTTT.

This chain links TRGV9 with TRGJ1 or TRGJ2. The CDR3 is made up of 10 amino acids. Germline values: CDR1 GITISATS, CDR2 ISYDGTV (reference sequence). CDR3 region: CAPWGGKKLF. CDR3 DNA: TGTGCTCCATGGGGGGGTAAGAAACTCTTT.

This clone was seen a handful of times. A read error is the likely source, as a far larger clone sits one nucleotide away. This chain links TRGV10 with TRGJ1 or TRGJ2. TRGV10 is flagged as an ORF with uncertain function. The V and J ends lost 8 bases and 12 bases, in that order; junction bases with no gene match: 11. The CDR3 is 11 residues long. CDR3 nucleotides: TGTGCTGCGTGGAAAACGGGAGGGAAACTCTTT. Encoded protein: CAAWKTGGKLF.

The chain joins TRGV4 to TRGJ1 or TRGJ2. The CDR3 contains 9 residues. Germline CDR1 is EGSTGY and CDR2 is YDSYTSSV. V was clipped by 9 bases and J by 9 bases; unmatched bases: 5. CDR3 bases: TGTGCCACCCCTTTTAAGAAACTCTTT. Amino acids: CATPFKKLF.

V and J are TRGV5 and TRGJ1 or TRGJ2. The V and J ends lost 0 bases and 8 bases, in that order; junction bases with no gene match: 10. Germline assignment: CDR1 VINAFY and CDR2 YDVSNSKD. The CDR3 has 14 residues. As DNA, the CDR3 is TGTGCCACCTGGGACAGGGCCAGGCGGGATAAGAAACTCTTT. Translating gives CATWDRARRDKKLF.

On this clone itself: Other DNA sequences in this sample translate to the same CDR3. The rearrangement uses TRGV2 and TRGJP1. The CDR3 contains 17 residues. The ends lost 0 bases at V and 5 bases at J; junction bases unmatched: 12. Germline V gene sequence: CDR1 EGSNGY, CDR2 YDSYNSKV. CDR3 sequence reads: CATWDGLPIPTGWFKIF. CDR3 bases: TGTGCCACCTGGGACGGGCTCCCTATACCAACTGGTTGGTTCAAGATATTT.

V and J are TRGV10 and TRGJ1 or TRGJ2. TRGV10 is designated an ORF whose function remains uncertain. The length of the CDR3 is 12 residues. The junction had 5 bases not matched to a gene; V was cut back by 11 bases and J by 0 bases. CDR3 coding DNA: TGTGCTGCGAAGTTGAATTATTATAAGAAACTCTTT. Translated, it gives CAAKLNYYKKLF.

This clone was counted only a few times. This chain uses TRGV10 with TRGJ1 or TRGJ2. TRGV10 is assigned to the ORF class and has an uncertain function. The CDR3 runs to 12 residues. Germline trimming cut 8 bases from V and 12 bases from J; bases unmatched to any gene: 14. CDR3 loop: CAAWKNGGGKLF. The CDR3 DNA reads TGTGCTGCGTGGAAAAACGGGGGGGGGAAACTCTTT.

This chain connects TRGV2 to TRGJP1. This CDR3 is built from 15 residues. Germline CDR1 and CDR2: EGSNGY and YDSYNSKV. V trimming: 3 bases; J trimming: 3 bases; junction bases outside the gene matches: 7. The CDR3 loop is CATWDRISTGWFKIF. The CDR3 nucleotides read TGTGCCACCTGGGACAGAATATCCACTGGTTGGTTCAAGATATTT.

This sequence joins TRGV4 and TRGJ1 or TRGJ2. CDR1 is EGSTGY and CDR2 is YDSYTSSV in the germline V gene. CDR3 length: 9 residues. V was pared by 12 bases and J by 9 bases, with 8 bases of the junction left unmatched. Written as DNA, the CDR3 is TGTGCCCACCCTTTTAAGAAACTCTTT. This codes for CAHPFKKLF.

The CDR3 DNA follows: TGTGCCACCTGGGACAGGTCCACTGGTTGGTTCAAGATATTT. Translated: CATWDRSTGWFKIF. The J gene is TRGJP1, the V gene TRGV2. Looked up from germline, CDR1 is EGSNGY and CDR2 is YDSYNSKV. The CDR3 contains 14 residues. The V segment lost 3 bases and the J segment 3 bases; nucleotides outside the gene matches: 4.

With respect to this clone: This likely traces to a read error, being one base from a far larger clone. The same CDR3 can be traced to other DNA sequences in this sample. The rearrangement uses TRGV8 and TRGJ1 or TRGJ2. The CDR3 contains 13 residues. Germline loops: CDR1 VENAVY, CDR2 YDSYNSRV. The CDR3 is CATWEPNYYKKLF. CDR3 nucleotides: TGTGCCACCTGGGAGCCGAATTATTATAAGAAGCTCTTT.

This clone has a handful of counts. A far larger clone differs by one base, so this is likely a read error. Other DNA sequences within the sample encode an identical CDR3. The rearrangement joins TRGV10 to TRGJ1 or TRGJ2. TRGV10 is flagged as an ORF with uncertain function. After removal of 8 bases from V and 12 bases from J, the junction contained 11 bases not matched to a gene. CDR3 length equals 11 residues. CDR3 sequence: CAAWKTGGKLF. The CDR3 nucleotides are TGTGCTGCGTGGAAGACGGGGGGGAAACTCTTT.